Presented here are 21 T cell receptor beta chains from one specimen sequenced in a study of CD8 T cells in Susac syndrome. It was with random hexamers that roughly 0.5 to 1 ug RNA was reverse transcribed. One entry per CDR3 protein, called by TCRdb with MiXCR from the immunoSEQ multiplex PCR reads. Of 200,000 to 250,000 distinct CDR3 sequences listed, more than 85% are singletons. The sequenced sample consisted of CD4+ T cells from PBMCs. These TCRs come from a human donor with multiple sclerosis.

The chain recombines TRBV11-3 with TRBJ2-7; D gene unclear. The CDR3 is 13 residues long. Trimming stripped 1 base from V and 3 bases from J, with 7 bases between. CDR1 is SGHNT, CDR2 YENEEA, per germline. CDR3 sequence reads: CASSLVSGYEQYF. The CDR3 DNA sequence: TGTGCCAGCAGCTTAGTGTCGGGCTACGAGCAGTACTTC. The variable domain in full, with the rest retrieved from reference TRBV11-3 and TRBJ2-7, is EAGVVQSPRYKIIEKKQPVAFWCNPISGHNTLYWYLQNLGQGPELLIRYENEEAVDDSQLPKDRFSAERLKGVDSTLKIQPAELGDSAVYLCASSLVSGYEQYFGPGTRLTVT.

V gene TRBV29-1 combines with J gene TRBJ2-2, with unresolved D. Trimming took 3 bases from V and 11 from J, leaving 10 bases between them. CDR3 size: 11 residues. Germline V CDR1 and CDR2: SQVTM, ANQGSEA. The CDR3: CSVEVGRELFF. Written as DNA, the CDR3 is TGCAGCGTTGAGGTCGGCAGAGAGCTGTTTTTT.

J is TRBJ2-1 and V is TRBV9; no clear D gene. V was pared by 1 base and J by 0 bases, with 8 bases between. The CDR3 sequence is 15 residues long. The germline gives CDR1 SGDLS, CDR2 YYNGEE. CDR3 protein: CASSVIGNSYNEQFF. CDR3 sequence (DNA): TGTGCCAGCAGCGTAATAGGGAACTCCTACAATGAGCAGTTCTTC.

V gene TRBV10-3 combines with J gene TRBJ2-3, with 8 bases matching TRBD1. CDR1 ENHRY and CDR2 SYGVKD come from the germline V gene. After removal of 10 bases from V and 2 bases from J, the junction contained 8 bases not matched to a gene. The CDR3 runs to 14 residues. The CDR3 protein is CATGQGLPTDTQYF. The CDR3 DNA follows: TGTGCCACCGGACAGGGCCTCCCCACAGATACGCAGTATTTT.

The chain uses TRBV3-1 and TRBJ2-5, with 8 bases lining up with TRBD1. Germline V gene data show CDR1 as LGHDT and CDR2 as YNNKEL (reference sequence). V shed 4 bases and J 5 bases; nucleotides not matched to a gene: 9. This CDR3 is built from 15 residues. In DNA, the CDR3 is TGTGCCAGCAGCCGACCTCAGGGGGCGGAGGAGACCCAGTACTTC. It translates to CASSRPQGAEETQYF.

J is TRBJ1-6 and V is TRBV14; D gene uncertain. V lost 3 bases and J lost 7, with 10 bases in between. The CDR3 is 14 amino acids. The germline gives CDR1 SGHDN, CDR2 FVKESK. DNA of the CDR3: TGTGCCAGCAGCCACGGCCCACAGAATTCACCCCTCCACTTT. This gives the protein CASSHGPQNSPLHF.

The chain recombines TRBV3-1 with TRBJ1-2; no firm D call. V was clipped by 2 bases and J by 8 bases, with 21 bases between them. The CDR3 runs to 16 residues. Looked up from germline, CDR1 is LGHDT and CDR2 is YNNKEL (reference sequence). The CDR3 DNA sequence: TGTGCCAGCAGCCAAAGATCAGGACCTTACGAGGCGGGCTACACCTTC. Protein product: CASSQRSGPYEAGYTF. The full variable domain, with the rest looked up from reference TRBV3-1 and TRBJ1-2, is DTAVSQTPKYLVTQMGNDKSIKCEQNLGHDTMYWYKQDSKKFLKIMFSYNNKELIINETVPNRFSPKSPDKAHLNLHINSLELGDSAVYFCASSQRSGPYEAGYTFGSGTRLTVV.

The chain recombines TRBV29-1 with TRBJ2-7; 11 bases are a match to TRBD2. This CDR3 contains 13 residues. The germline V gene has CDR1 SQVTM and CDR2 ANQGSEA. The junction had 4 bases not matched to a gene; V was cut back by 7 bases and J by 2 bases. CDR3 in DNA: TGCAGCGCAATAGCGGGGGGGACCTACGAGCAGTACTTC. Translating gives CSAIAGGTYEQYF.

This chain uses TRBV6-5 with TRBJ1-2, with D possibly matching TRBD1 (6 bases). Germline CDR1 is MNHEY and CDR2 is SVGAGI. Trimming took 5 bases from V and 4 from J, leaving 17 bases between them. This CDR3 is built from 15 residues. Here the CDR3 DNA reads TGTGCCAGCAGTACCCGGACAGCTCCCATCTATGGCTACACCTTC. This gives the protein CASSTRTAPIYGYTF.

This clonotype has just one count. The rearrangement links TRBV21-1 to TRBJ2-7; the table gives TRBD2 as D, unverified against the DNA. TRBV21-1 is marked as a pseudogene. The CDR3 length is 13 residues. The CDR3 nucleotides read TGTGCCAGCAGCAAACATCTAGCGGACGAGCAGTACGTC. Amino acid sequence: CASSKHLADEQYV.

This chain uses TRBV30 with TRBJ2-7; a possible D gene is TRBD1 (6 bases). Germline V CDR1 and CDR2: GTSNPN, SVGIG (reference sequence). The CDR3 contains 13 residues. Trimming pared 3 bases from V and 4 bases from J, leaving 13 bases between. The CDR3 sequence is CAWSPGQGYEQYF. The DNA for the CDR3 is TGTGCCTGGAGCCCCGGCCAGGGGTACGAGCAGTACTTC. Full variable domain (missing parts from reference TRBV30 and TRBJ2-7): SQTIHQWPATLVQPVGSPLSLECTVEGTSNPNLYWYRQAAGRGLQLLFYSVGIGQISSEVPQNLSASRPQDRQFILSSKKLLLSDSGFYLCAWSPGQGYEQYFGPGTRLTVT.

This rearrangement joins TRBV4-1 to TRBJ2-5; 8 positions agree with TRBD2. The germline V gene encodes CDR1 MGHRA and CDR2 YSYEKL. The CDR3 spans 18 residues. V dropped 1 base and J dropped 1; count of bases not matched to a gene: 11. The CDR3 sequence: CASSQGTWRGDLQETQYF. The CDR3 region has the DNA TGCGCCAGCAGCCAAGGGACATGGCGGGGGGACCTCCAAGAGACCCAGTACTTC.

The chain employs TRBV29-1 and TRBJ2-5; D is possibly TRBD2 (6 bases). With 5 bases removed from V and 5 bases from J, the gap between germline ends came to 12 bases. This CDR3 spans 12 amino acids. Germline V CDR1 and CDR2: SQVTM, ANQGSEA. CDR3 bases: TGCAGCGTTCAAACGGGGGTGGAGACCCAGTACTTC. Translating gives CSVQTGVETQYF.

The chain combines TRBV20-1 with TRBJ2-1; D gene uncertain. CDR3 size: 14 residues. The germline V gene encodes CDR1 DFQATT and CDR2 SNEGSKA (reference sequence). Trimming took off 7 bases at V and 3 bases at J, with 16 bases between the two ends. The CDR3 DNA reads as TGCAGTGGACTGCCTGTAGACTTCTACAATGAGCAGTTCTTC. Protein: CSGLPVDFYNEQFF.

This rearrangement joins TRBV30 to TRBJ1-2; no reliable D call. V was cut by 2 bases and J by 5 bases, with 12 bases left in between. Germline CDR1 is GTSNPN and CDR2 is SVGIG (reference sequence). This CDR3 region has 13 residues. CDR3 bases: TGTGCCTGGAGTCTACGGGGAGGGTATGGCTACACCTTC. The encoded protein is CAWSLRGGYGYTF.

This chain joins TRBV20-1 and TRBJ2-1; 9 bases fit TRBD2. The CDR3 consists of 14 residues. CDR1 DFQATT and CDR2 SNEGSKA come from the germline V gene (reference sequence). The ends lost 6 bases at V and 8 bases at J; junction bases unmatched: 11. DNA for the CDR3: TGCAGTGCCCCTAATGTCGCGGGGGGGGATGAGCAGTTCTTC. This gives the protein CSAPNVAGGDEQFF.

The CDR3 sequence is CASSFAGQGMNGYTF. CDR3 nucleotides: TGTGCCAGCAGCTTCGCTGGACAGGGTATGAATGGCTACACCTTC. V usage is TRBV7-2 and J usage is TRBJ1-2, with 8 positions matching TRBD1. V gave up 3 bases and J gave up 6 bases; unmatched junction bases: 9. The CDR3 contains 15 residues. From germline, CDR1 is SGHTA and CDR2 FQGNSA.

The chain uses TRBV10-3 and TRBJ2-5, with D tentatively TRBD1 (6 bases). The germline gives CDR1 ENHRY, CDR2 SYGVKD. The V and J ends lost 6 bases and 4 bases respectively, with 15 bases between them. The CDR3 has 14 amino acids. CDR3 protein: CAISPIQGRETQYF. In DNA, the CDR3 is TGTGCCATCAGCCCCATACAGGGAAGAGAGACCCAGTACTTC.

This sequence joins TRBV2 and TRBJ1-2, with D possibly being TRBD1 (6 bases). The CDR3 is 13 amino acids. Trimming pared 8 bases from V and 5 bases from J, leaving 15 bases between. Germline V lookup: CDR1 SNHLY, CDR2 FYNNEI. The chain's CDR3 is CASGSRQEYGYTF. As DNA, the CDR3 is TGTGCCAGCGGCTCCAGACAGGAGTATGGCTACACCTTC.

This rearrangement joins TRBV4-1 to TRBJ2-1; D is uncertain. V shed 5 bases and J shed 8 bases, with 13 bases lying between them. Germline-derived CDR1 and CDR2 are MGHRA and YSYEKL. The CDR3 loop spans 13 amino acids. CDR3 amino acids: CASSSQVGYEQFF. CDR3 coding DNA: TGCGCCAGCAGCTCCCAGGTCGGGTATGAGCAGTTCTTC.

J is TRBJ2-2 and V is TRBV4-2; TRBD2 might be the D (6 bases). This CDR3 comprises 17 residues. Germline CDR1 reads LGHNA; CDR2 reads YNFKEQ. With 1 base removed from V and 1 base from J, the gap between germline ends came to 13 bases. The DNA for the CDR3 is TGTGCCAGCAGCCAAGGGAGGGACTTTCAGAACACCGGGGAGCTGTTTTTT. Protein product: CASSQGRDFQNTGELFF.